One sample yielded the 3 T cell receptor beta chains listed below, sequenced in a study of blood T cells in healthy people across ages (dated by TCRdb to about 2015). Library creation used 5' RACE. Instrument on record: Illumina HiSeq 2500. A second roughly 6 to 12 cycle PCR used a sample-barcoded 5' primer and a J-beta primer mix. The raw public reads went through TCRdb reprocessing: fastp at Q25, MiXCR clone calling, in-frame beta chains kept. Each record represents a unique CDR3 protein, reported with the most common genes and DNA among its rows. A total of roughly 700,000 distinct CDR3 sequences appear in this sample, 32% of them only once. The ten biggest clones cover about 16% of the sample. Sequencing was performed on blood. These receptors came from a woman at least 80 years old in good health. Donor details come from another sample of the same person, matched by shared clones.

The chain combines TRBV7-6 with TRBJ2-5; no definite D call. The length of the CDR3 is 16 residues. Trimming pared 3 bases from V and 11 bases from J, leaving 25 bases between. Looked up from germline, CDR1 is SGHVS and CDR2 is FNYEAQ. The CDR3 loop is CASSLGSLPGSYKQYF. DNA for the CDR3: TGTGCCAGCAGCTTGGGCTCCCTCCCTGGCTCCTATAAGCAGTACTTC.

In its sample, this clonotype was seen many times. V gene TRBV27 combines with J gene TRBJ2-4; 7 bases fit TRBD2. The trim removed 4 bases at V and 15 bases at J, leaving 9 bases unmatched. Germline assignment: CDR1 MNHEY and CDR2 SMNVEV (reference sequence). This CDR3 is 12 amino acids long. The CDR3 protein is CASSWEGRQLYF. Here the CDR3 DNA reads TGTGCCAGCAGTTGGGAGGGGCGGCAGCTGTACTTC.

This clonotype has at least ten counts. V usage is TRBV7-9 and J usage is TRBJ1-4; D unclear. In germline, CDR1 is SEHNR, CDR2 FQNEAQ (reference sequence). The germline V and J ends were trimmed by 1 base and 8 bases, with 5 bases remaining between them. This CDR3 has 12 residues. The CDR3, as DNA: TGTGCCAGCAGCTTAGACCCGGAAAAACTGTTTTTT. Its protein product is CASSLDPEKLFF. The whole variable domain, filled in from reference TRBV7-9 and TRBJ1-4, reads DTGVSQNPRHKITKRGQNVTFRCDPISEHNRLYWYRQTLGQGPEFLTYFQNEAQLEKSRLLSDRFSAERPKGSFSTLEIQRTEQGDSAMYLCASSLDPEKLFFGSGTQLSVL.